This T cell receptor (beta chain) comes out of a study of blood T cell repertoires in COVID-19. Assay used: immunoSEQ multiplex PCR; TCRdb lists only in-frame clones, some missing. This sample has about 86,000 clones, with 75% to 90% found just once. Sequences were obtained from peripheral blood. The sequence was obtained from a human donor in a cohort sampled during active COVID-19.

The chain's CDR3 is CASSPRGQGDTYEQYF. CDR3 in DNA: TGTGCCAGCTCACCTCGAGGGCAGGGGGACACCTACGAGCAGTACTTC. The chain carries TRBV18 and TRBJ2-7, with 7 bases that match TRBD1. With V trimmed by 3 bases and J by 2 bases, 10 bases remained unmatched. Germline V CDR1 and CDR2: KGHSH, LQKENI. The CDR3 totals 16 residues.